The 21 T cell receptor beta chains given below trace back to one sample, sequenced in a study of T-cell reconstitution after alpha-beta-depleted transplantation in children. Construction of the TCRbeta library involved unique molecular identifiers. TCRdb independently ran MiXCR on the PCR reads; one entry per CDR3 protein. The sample includes 250,000 to 300,000 distinct CDR3 sequences, more than 9% of them seen just once. Here the sequenced sample was PBMCs from the stem cell graft donor, taken from the stem cell graft. These receptor sequences come from a human donor who donated a stem cell graft to a child with SCID.

This clonotype was found a few times. V and J are TRBV4-1 and TRBJ1-1; a weak D match, TRBD1 (5 bases). The CDR3 runs 15 residues. The V end was cut by 0 bases, the J end by 5 bases, with 13 bases between. CDR1 and CDR2 (germline): MGHRA, YSYEKL. The CDR3 here is CASSQDRGRGTEAFF. In nucleotides, the CDR3 is TGCGCCAGCAGCCAAGATCGGGGTAGGGGAACTGAAGCTTTCTTT.

The rearrangement links TRBV12-3 or TRBV12-4 to TRBJ2-5; 9 nucleotides agree with TRBD2. Losses at the gene ends were 2 bases for V and 4 bases for J; bases not matched to a gene: 8. The CDR3 runs to 16 residues. The chain's CDR3 is CASSLQGRGGGETQYF. CDR3 sequence (DNA): TGTGCCAGCAGTTTACAAGGGCGGGGGGGCGGAGAGACCCAGTACTTC.

This clonotype was observed many times. The chain uses TRBV5-1 and TRBJ1-2, with D possibly TRBD1 on 5 matching bases. Trimming cost V 2 bases and J 8 bases, with 16 bases left between them. CDR3 length: 14 residues. Per germline, CDR1 SGHRS and CDR2 YFSETQ. The CDR3 is CASSFTDWRGGYTF. The CDR3, as DNA: TGCGCCAGCAGCTTCACTGACTGGAGGGGAGGCTACACCTTC.

The table lists this clonotype with a few counts. The chain uses TRBV7-8 and TRBJ1-2; 9 nucleotides agree with TRBD1. Trimming took 5 bases from V and 0 from J; bases not matched to a gene: 19. This CDR3 has 20 residues. CDR1 and CDR2 (germline): SGHVS, FQNEAQ. The CDR3 DNA reads TGTGCCAGCAGCCCCCGGGGGGTTCACAGGGGGCTGGCATCTAACTATGGCTACACCTTC. It encodes CASSPRGVHRGLASNYGYTF.

This clonotype was detected many times. The V gene is TRBV3-1, the J gene TRBJ1-2; D call uncertain. This CDR3 has 13 amino acids. Germline loops: CDR1 LGHDT, CDR2 YNNKEL (reference sequence). Trimming shortened V by 0 bases and J by 2 bases, and 4 bases separated the two germline ends. The CDR3 nucleotides are TGTGCCAGCAGCCAAGACGGAAACTATGGCTACACCTTC. It specifies CASSQDGNYGYTF. Supplemented by reference TRBV3-1 and TRBJ1-2, the full variable domain reads DTAVSQTPKYLVTQMGNDKSIKCEQNLGHDTMYWYKQDSKKFLKIMFSYNNKELIINETVPNRFSPKSPDKAHLNLHINSLELGDSAVYFCASSQDGNYGYTFGSGTRLTVV.

This clonotype was observed a handful of times. This chain links TRBV6-5 with TRBJ1-4, with unresolved D. The CDR3 is 14 amino acids. Looked up from germline, CDR1 is MNHEY and CDR2 is SVGAGI. Between the trimmed V and J ends, which lost 0 bases and 4 bases, there was a span of 6 bases. Written as DNA, the CDR3 is TGTGCCAGCAGTTACTCGAGTTTTAATGAAAAACTGTTTTTT. Its protein is CASSYSSFNEKLFF.

The table lists this clonotype with many counts. The chain uses TRBV5-1 and TRBJ2-2; no clear D gene. The CDR3 is made up of 15 amino acids. The germline gives CDR1 SGHRS, CDR2 YFSETQ. V lost 0 bases and J lost 1, with 7 bases in between. CDR3 DNA: TGCGCCAGCAGCTTGGGAGGTCAGAACACCGGGGAGCTGTTTTTT. Residues: CASSLGGQNTGELFF.

This clonotype was seen a handful of times. The chain has TRBV10-3 and TRBJ2-3, with 12 bases that match TRBD1. Germline-derived CDR1 and CDR2 are ENHRY and SYGVKD. J was trimmed by 6 bases and V by 5 bases; bases with no gene match: 6. The CDR3 has 15 amino acids. CDR3 residues: CAISTGTGGADTQYF. CDR3 DNA: TGTGCCATCAGTACCGGGACAGGGGGCGCCGATACGCAGTATTTT.

As to this clonotype: Germline is not matched at one junction end, which may reflect a read error. CDR3 amino acids: CAISYSSWGTAGANVLTF. CDR3 sequence (DNA): TGTGCCATCAGTTACTCTAGCTGGGGTACCGCTGGGGCCAACGTCCTGACTTTC. The chain links TRBV6-5 to TRBJ2-6, with a weak D call TRBD2 (5 bases). The CDR3 totals 18 residues. Germline assignment: CDR1 MNHEY and CDR2 SVGAGI.

Ten or more counts support this clonotype. In DNA form, the CDR3 reads TGCAGCGTTCAGGCAGGGAGCAATCAGCCCCAGCATTTT. It encodes CSVQAGSNQPQHF. The chain couples TRBV29-1 to TRBJ1-5; possibly TRBD1 for D (5 bases). This CDR3 is 13 amino acids long. CDR1 is SQVTM, CDR2 ANQGSEA, per germline. The V end lost 5 bases, the J end lost 1 base, and 9 bases lay between the germline ends. Together with reference TRBV29-1 and TRBJ1-5, the CDR3 gives the full variable domain: SAVISQKPSRDICQRGTSLTIQCQVDSQVTMMFWYRQQPGQSLTLIATANQGSEATYESGFVIDKFPISRPNLTFSTLTVSNMSPEDSSIYLCSVQAGSNQPQHFGDGTRLSIL.

A few counts support this clonotype. The rearrangement uses TRBV20-1 and TRBJ2-1, with TRBD1 as a possible D gene (5 bases). Germline CDR1 DFQATT, CDR2 SNEGSKA (reference sequence). Trimming removed 0 bases from V and 2 bases from J, with 11 bases in between. The CDR3 is 15 amino acids. CDR3 coding DNA: TGCAGTGCTAGAGATTTGGTAGGGGCCTACAATGAGCAGTTCTTC. Its protein product is CSARDLVGAYNEQFF.

The chain links TRBV24-1 to TRBJ2-2; no clear D gene. The CDR3 is made up of 14 amino acids. Trimming took off 5 bases at V and 7 bases at J, with 13 bases between the two ends. CDR1 and CDR2 from the germline V gene are KGHDR and SFDVKD. The CDR3 nucleotides are TGTGCCACCAGTGCCGGAGATGGAGACGGGGAGCTGTTTTTT. Amino acid sequence: CATSAGDGDGELFF.

J is TRBJ2-7 and V is TRBV7-9; 8 bases are a match to TRBD1. CDR1 and CDR2 (germline): SEHNR, FQNEAQ (reference sequence). V lost 1 base to trimming and J lost 5 bases; unmatched junction nucleotides: 4. The CDR3 consists of 14 residues. For the CDR3, the DNA is TGTGCCAGCAGCTTAGACAGGGGGTATAACGAGCAGTACTTC. This translates into CASSLDRGYNEQYF.

Ten or more counts support this clonotype. In DNA, the CDR3 is TGTGCCAGCAGTTTACTCGCGGGGCCAGATACGCAGTATTTT. Amino acids: CASSLLAGPDTQYF. The rearrangement uses TRBV28 and TRBJ2-3, with D tentatively TRBD2 (6 bases). Per germline, CDR1 MDHEN and CDR2 SYDVKM. V lost 2 bases and J lost 4, with 10 bases in between. CDR3 length: 14 amino acids. Full variable domain (rest looked up from reference TRBV28 and TRBJ2-3): DVKVTQSSRYLVKRTGEKVFLECVQDMDHENMFWYRQDPGLGLRLIYFSYDVKMKEKGDIPEGYSVSREKKERFSLILESASTNQTSMYLCASSLLAGPDTQYFGPGTRLTVL.

This clonotype was seen many times. One end of the junction varies from germline; a read error may be responsible. The chain employs TRBV6-1 and TRBJ2-7; TRBD1 agrees at 11 bases. Germline CDR1 is MNHNS and CDR2 is SASEGT. The CDR3 is made up of 13 amino acids. The CDR3 nucleotides read TGCGCCAGCAGTGGGACAGGGGGCTACGAGCAGTACTTC. The encoded protein is CASSGTGGYEQYF.

The genes are TRBV5-1 and TRBJ2-4, with TRBD1 matching over 8 bases. Looked up from germline, CDR1 is SGHRS and CDR2 is YFSETQ. V dropped 4 bases and J dropped 13; count of bases not matched to a gene: 10. This CDR3 has 13 amino acids. The CDR3 sequence is CASSEGTGPGQYF. The CDR3 DNA reads as TGCGCCAGCAGCGAGGGGACAGGCCCCGGGCAGTACTTC.

This clonotype has just a few counts. The V gene is TRBV5-1, the J gene TRBJ2-1; 8 bases line up with TRBD2. CDR1 and CDR2 (germline): SGHRS, YFSETQ. The CDR3 loop spans 16 amino acids. The V gene end was trimmed by 0 bases and the J gene end by 2 bases; junction bases not matched to a gene: 4. CDR3 amino acids: CASSLVPGGPYNEQFF. In DNA form, the CDR3 reads TGCGCCAGCAGCTTGGTTCCGGGGGGGCCCTACAATGAGCAGTTCTTC.

This clonotype was seen ten or more times. The V call is TRBV12-3 or TRBV12-4, the J call TRBJ2-4; 7 nucleotides agree with TRBD2. V lost 6 bases and J lost 7; bases outside the gene matches: 9. CDR3 size: 14 residues. The CDR3 region is CASRWAGGGNIQYF. CDR3 coding DNA: TGTGCCAGCAGATGGGCCGGGGGAGGGAACATTCAGTACTTC.

This clonotype has more than one count but fewer than ten. The chain carries TRBV7-9 and TRBJ2-7; D gene ambiguous. This CDR3 has 10 residues. V lost 6 bases, J lost 4 bases, and 4 bases lay in between. Germline loops: CDR1 SEHNR, CDR2 FQNEAQ (reference sequence). The DNA of the CDR3 is TGTGCCAGCAGTCAATACGAGCAGTACTTC. As protein: CASSQYEQYF. The variable domain in full, completed from reference TRBV7-9 and TRBJ2-7, reads DTGVSQNPRHKITKRGQNVTFRCDPISEHNRLYWYRQTLGQGPEFLTYFQNEAQLEKSRLLSDRFSAERPKGSFSTLEIQRTEQGDSAMYLCASSQYEQYFGPGTRLTVT.

This clonotype was seen more than once but under ten times. For the CDR3, the DNA is TGTGCCAGCAGTGAGACACGGCCCAACACTGAAGCTTTCTTT. Translation gives CASSETRPNTEAFF. The J gene is TRBJ1-1, the V gene TRBV6-1, with no clear D. Germline V gene sequence: CDR1 MNHNS, CDR2 SASEGT. CDR3 length equals 14 residues. V was shortened by 3 bases and J by 2 bases, with 10 bases between the two germline ends.

This clonotype has at least ten counts. V and J are TRBV7-2 and TRBJ2-4, with D tentatively TRBD2 (5 bases). This CDR3 is 16 amino acids long. Germline V CDR1 and CDR2: SGHTA, FQGNSA. V was shortened by 1 base and J by 1 base, with 11 bases between the two germline ends. The CDR3 DNA reads as TGTGCCAGCAGCTTAGAAATTTGGGAGGCCAAAAACATTCAGTACTTC. Encoded protein: CASSLEIWEAKNIQYF.